The sequence of this T cell receptor beta chain was determined in a study of T cell repertoires in cytomegalovirus infection. In the study overall: Shared public TCR beta signatures pointed to both CMV infection and a matching HLA type.

The CDR3 length is 15 residues. Germline CDR1 and CDR2: MGHDK and SYGVNS. Points on this clonotype: This sequence may be a read error, since a much larger clone differs from it by one base.

In TCRdb, the reads were re-called with MiXCR into one record per CDR3 protein. The sample yields over 200,000 distinct CDR3 sequences, approximately 15% seen once. Material: PBMCs. The receptor was isolated from a human donor in good health (CMV status not recorded). Some clones in this sample may be carry-over from other donors' samples. The chain uses TRBV25-1 and TRBJ2-5; tentatively, D is TRBD1 or TRBD2 (6 bases each). The CDR3: CASSRGAPSQETLYF. CDR3 DNA sequence: TGTGCCAGCAGTAGGGGGGCTCCTTCCCAAGAGACCCTGTACTTC.